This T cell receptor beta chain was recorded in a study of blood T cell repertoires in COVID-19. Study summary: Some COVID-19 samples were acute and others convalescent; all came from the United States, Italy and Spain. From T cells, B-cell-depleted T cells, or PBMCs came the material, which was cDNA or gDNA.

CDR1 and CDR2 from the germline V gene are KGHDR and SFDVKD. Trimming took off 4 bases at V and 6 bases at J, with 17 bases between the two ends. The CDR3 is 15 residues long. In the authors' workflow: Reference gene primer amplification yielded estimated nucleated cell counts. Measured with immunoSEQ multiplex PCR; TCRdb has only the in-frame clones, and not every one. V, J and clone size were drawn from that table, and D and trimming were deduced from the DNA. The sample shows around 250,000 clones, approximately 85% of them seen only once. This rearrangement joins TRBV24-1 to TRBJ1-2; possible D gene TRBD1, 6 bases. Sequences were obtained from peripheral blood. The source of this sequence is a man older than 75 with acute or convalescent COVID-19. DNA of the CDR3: TGTGCCACCAGTGACCCCGCCACCCGGGACAATGGCTACACCTTC. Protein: CATSDPATRDNGYTF.